This TCR beta chain is from a study of neurological immune-mediated disorders. In this sample, this clonotype turned up many times. 5'RACE with 10-nucleotide random UMIs generated the cDNA. TCRdb reprocessed the 5' RACE reads with MiXCR, giving one entry per CDR3 protein. Of 39,000 or so distinct CDR3 sequences detected, approximately 5% appear once; the ten largest clones hold 7% to 9.5%. CDR1 is DFQATT and CDR2 is SNEGSKA in the germline V gene (reference sequence). CDR3 length equals 13 residues. After removal of 5 bases from V and 9 bases from J, the junction contained 12 bases not matched to a gene. Healthy controls consisted of blood bank volunteers in Maryland, USA.

V gene TRBV20-1 combines with J gene TRBJ1-1; 7 nucleotides agree with TRBD1. Sequences were obtained from CD4+ T cells from blood. The sequence was collected from a man between 18 and 35 years old in good health. Here the CDR3 reads CSAGRQGLGKAFF. As DNA, the CDR3 is TGCAGTGCTGGACGACAGGGTTTAGGAAAAGCTTTCTTT.